The TCR beta chain under discussion was sequenced for a study of blood T cell repertoires in COVID-19. At the level of the study: Material from acute and convalescent COVID-19 was sourced from the United States, Italy and Spain. From T cells, B-cell-depleted T cells, or PBMCs came the material, which was cDNA or gDNA.

In the original analysis: It was from reference gene primer amplification that nucleated cell counts were estimated. Generated by immunoSEQ multiplex PCR, the TCRdb table keeps only in-frame clones and is missing some. The V and J calls and clone size come from that table; D and trimming were worked out from the DNA. The sample shows just over 250,000 clones, around 87% of them seen only once. The CDR3 covers 15 residues. The germline V and J ends were trimmed by 1 base and 8 bases, with 18 bases remaining between them. CDR1 and CDR2 (germline): SGHRS, YFSETQ. This clone occurred a few times. Input material: peripheral blood. This chain connects TRBV5-1 to TRBJ1-2, with a tentative D call TRBD1 (5 bases). The TCR comes from a woman between 45 and 65 years old with acute or convalescent COVID-19. CDR3 residues: CASSLSGQPRGGYTF. DNA for the CDR3: TGCGCCAGCAGCTTGTCCGGACAACCTCGGGGGGGCTACACCTTC.